Below, 4 T cell receptor beta chains from the same sample are listed, as sequenced in a study of CD8 T cells in Susac syndrome. cDNA came from about 0.5 to 1 ug RNA primed by random hexamers. TCRdb analysed the immunoSEQ multiplex PCR reads with MiXCR anew, one entry per CDR3 protein. This table holds some 110,000 distinct CDR3 sequences, roughly 94% found once. Material: CD8+ T cells from PBMCs. Every receptor here comes from a human donor with Susac syndrome.

This clonotype was seen only once. The gene calls are TRBV13 and TRBJ1-1; D remains ambiguous. The CDR3 has 14 residues. With 5 bases removed from V and 2 bases from J, the gap between germline ends came to 12 bases. CDR1 is PRHDT and CDR2 is FYEKMQ in the germline V gene (reference sequence). CDR3 bases: TGTGCCAGCAGCACGGGCCCCATCAACACTGAAGCTTTCTTT. Protein: CASSTGPINTEAFF.

Only one count was recorded for this clonotype. The rearrangement joins TRBV4-3 to TRBJ2-7; D remains unclear. The CDR3 covers 15 residues. The germline V and J ends were trimmed by 0 bases and 4 bases, with 13 bases remaining between them. CDR1 is LGHNA, CDR2 YSLEER, per germline. In DNA form, the CDR3 reads TGCGCCAGCAGCCAAGATCGAGGCAGCGCTTACGAGCAGTACTTC. Encoded protein: CASSQDRGSAYEQYF.

The chain links TRBV12-3 or TRBV12-4 to TRBJ2-3; weak D call: TRBD2 (5 bases). Trimming removed 3 bases from V and 0 bases from J, with 13 bases in between. The CDR3 totals 16 residues. CDR3 sequence: CASSFSGSESTDTQYF. The CDR3 nucleotides are TGTGCCAGCAGTTTTTCGGGTAGCGAAAGCACAGATACGCAGTATTTT.

This chain joins TRBV3-1 and TRBJ2-1; 11 positions match TRBD2. V lost 1 base and J lost 8; bases outside the gene matches: 1. This CDR3 region has 14 residues. CDR1 and CDR2 (germline): LGHDT, YNNKEL (reference sequence). The CDR3 sequence: CASSQGTSGYEQFF. The CDR3 nucleotides read TGTGCCAGCAGCCAAGGGACTAGCGGGTATGAGCAGTTCTTC.